This TCR beta chain was captured in a study of blood T cells in healthy people across ages. Broader study findings: The CMV status of each donor remained undetermined, and this could have confounded shifts in expanded clonotypes.

V shed 7 bases and J shed 7 bases, with 16 bases lying between them. Germline CDR1 and CDR2: MNHEY and SVGAGI. The CDR3 runs 13 residues. A second PCR of about 7 to 11 cycles used a sample-barcoded 5' primer and a J-beta primer mix. Each cDNA molecule was tagged by a template-switch adaptor with 12 random nucleotides. From the 5' RACE reads, TCRdb called clonotypes with MiXCR, one entry per CDR3 protein. The repertoire holds some 700,000 distinct CDR3 sequences, with roughly 41% as singletons. This clonotype was recorded only once. As yet, its antigen is unknown. The clonotype comes from a woman in her sixties or seventies in good health. This chain links TRBV6-5 with TRBJ1-1, with D tentatively TRBD1 (5 bases). Input material: blood. The CDR3 sequence: CASKSRAGVEAFF. CDR3 DNA: TGTGCCAGCAAGAGCAGGGCTGGCGTTGAAGCTTTCTTT.